This T cell receptor beta chain was sequenced in a study of lymphopenia after photon versus proton radiotherapy. Regarding this clone: What it binds is not known.

CDR1 is LNHDA, CDR2 SQIVND, per germline (reference sequence). The CDR3 runs 18 residues. V was pared by 6 bases and J by 1 base, with 14 bases of the junction left unmatched. Data came from immunoSEQ multiplex PCR; TCRdb stores just in-frame clones and leaves some out. The sample lists 20,000 to 25,000 clones, 80% to 90% occurring once. Findings of the study overall: A bigger post-nadir fall in TCR diversity correlated inversely with survival time in deceased patients. Proton therapy kept repertoires fairly stable, unlike photons, which gained effector/memory cells. Better survival with proton therapy was suggested as possible, not demonstrated. Oligoclonal CD8+ Temra expansion after nadir drove photon patients' diversity drop.

The starting material was peripheral blood, obtained from a patient treated with proton-based radiotherapy. V usage is TRBV19 and J usage is TRBJ2-3; 9 bases are shared with TRBD1. The sequence derives from a man older than 75 with esophageal cancer. CDR3 sequence (DNA): TGTGCCAGTAGCTTGGGGGAACAGGGGGCGACTGGCACAGATACGCAGTATTTT. Protein: CASSLGEQGATGTDTQYF.